Presented here are 6 T cell receptor beta chains from one specimen sequenced in a study of CD8 T cells in Susac syndrome. An amount of RNA that ranged from roughly 0.5 to 1 ug was reverse transcribed with random hexamers. TCRdb passed the immunoSEQ multiplex PCR reads through MiXCR, listing each CDR3 protein once. The table has fewer than 150,000 distinct CDR3 sequences, over 90% seen once; the top ten hold roughly 0.13%. Sample: CD4+ T cells from PBMCs. These receptors originate from a human donor in good health.

The gene calls are TRBV12-3 or TRBV12-4 and TRBJ1-4; tentative D call: TRBD1 (5 bases). Trimming shortened V by 7 bases and J by 7 bases, and 19 bases separated the two germline ends. This CDR3 is 15 amino acids long. DNA of the CDR3: TGTGCCAGCACTAGGAATGTGGGGCGAGGTGAAAAACTGTTTTTT. It codes for CASTRNVGRGEKLFF.

This chain joins TRBV13 and TRBJ1-4, with 7 bases lining up with TRBD1. Per germline, CDR1 PRHDT and CDR2 FYEKMQ (reference sequence). The CDR3 contains 13 residues. Trimming cost V 4 bases and J 11 bases; bases outside gene matches: 7. CDR3 bases: TGTGCCAGCAGCTCTAACAGGGGAGAGAAACTGTTTTTT. It codes for CASSSNRGEKLFF. Looking up the rest from reference TRBV13 and TRBJ1-4 gives the full variable domain: AAGVIQSPRHLIKEKRETATLKCYPIPRHDTVYWYQQGPGQDPQFLISFYEKMQSDKGSIPDRFSAQQFSDYHSELNMSSLELGDSALYFCASSSNRGEKLFFGSGTQLSVL.

This clonotype was detected only once. The chain is built from TRBV24-1 and TRBJ2-7; D is perhaps TRBD1 or TRBD2 (5 bases each). Germline assignment: CDR1 KGHDR and CDR2 SFDVKD. The CDR3 has 14 residues. Between the trimmed V and J ends, which lost 5 bases and 2 bases, there was a span of 12 bases. The CDR3 is CATSGEGPPYEQYF. Here the CDR3 DNA reads TGTGCCACCAGTGGAGAGGGACCACCCTACGAGCAGTACTTC.

The gene calls are TRBV7-2 and TRBJ2-7; no reliable D call. This CDR3 is 13 amino acids long. V gave up 5 bases and J gave up 6 bases, with 14 bases separating them. Germline CDR1 SGHTA, CDR2 FQGNSA. CDR3 bases: TGTGCCAGCAGCCTTATTAGGATGGGCGAGCAGTACTTC. This codes for CASSLIRMGEQYF.

This chain links TRBV2 with TRBJ1-1; D possibly corresponds to TRBD1 (6 bases). This CDR3 contains 12 residues. The germline V and J ends were trimmed by 5 bases and 6 bases, with 10 bases remaining between them. The germline gives CDR1 SNHLY, CDR2 FYNNEI. In DNA form, the CDR3 reads TGTGCCAGCAGTACAGGGAGTTCTGAAGCTTTCTTT. Its translation is CASSTGSSEAFF.

The chain couples TRBV5-1 to TRBJ2-7; unclear D gene. Per germline, CDR1 SGHRS and CDR2 YFSETQ. The CDR3 extends over 13 amino acids. Between the trimmed V and J ends, which lost 0 bases and 5 bases, there was a span of 9 bases. In nucleotides, the CDR3 is TGCGCCAGCAGCTTGGTACCGTACGACGAGCAGTACTTC. Translation: CASSLVPYDEQYF.